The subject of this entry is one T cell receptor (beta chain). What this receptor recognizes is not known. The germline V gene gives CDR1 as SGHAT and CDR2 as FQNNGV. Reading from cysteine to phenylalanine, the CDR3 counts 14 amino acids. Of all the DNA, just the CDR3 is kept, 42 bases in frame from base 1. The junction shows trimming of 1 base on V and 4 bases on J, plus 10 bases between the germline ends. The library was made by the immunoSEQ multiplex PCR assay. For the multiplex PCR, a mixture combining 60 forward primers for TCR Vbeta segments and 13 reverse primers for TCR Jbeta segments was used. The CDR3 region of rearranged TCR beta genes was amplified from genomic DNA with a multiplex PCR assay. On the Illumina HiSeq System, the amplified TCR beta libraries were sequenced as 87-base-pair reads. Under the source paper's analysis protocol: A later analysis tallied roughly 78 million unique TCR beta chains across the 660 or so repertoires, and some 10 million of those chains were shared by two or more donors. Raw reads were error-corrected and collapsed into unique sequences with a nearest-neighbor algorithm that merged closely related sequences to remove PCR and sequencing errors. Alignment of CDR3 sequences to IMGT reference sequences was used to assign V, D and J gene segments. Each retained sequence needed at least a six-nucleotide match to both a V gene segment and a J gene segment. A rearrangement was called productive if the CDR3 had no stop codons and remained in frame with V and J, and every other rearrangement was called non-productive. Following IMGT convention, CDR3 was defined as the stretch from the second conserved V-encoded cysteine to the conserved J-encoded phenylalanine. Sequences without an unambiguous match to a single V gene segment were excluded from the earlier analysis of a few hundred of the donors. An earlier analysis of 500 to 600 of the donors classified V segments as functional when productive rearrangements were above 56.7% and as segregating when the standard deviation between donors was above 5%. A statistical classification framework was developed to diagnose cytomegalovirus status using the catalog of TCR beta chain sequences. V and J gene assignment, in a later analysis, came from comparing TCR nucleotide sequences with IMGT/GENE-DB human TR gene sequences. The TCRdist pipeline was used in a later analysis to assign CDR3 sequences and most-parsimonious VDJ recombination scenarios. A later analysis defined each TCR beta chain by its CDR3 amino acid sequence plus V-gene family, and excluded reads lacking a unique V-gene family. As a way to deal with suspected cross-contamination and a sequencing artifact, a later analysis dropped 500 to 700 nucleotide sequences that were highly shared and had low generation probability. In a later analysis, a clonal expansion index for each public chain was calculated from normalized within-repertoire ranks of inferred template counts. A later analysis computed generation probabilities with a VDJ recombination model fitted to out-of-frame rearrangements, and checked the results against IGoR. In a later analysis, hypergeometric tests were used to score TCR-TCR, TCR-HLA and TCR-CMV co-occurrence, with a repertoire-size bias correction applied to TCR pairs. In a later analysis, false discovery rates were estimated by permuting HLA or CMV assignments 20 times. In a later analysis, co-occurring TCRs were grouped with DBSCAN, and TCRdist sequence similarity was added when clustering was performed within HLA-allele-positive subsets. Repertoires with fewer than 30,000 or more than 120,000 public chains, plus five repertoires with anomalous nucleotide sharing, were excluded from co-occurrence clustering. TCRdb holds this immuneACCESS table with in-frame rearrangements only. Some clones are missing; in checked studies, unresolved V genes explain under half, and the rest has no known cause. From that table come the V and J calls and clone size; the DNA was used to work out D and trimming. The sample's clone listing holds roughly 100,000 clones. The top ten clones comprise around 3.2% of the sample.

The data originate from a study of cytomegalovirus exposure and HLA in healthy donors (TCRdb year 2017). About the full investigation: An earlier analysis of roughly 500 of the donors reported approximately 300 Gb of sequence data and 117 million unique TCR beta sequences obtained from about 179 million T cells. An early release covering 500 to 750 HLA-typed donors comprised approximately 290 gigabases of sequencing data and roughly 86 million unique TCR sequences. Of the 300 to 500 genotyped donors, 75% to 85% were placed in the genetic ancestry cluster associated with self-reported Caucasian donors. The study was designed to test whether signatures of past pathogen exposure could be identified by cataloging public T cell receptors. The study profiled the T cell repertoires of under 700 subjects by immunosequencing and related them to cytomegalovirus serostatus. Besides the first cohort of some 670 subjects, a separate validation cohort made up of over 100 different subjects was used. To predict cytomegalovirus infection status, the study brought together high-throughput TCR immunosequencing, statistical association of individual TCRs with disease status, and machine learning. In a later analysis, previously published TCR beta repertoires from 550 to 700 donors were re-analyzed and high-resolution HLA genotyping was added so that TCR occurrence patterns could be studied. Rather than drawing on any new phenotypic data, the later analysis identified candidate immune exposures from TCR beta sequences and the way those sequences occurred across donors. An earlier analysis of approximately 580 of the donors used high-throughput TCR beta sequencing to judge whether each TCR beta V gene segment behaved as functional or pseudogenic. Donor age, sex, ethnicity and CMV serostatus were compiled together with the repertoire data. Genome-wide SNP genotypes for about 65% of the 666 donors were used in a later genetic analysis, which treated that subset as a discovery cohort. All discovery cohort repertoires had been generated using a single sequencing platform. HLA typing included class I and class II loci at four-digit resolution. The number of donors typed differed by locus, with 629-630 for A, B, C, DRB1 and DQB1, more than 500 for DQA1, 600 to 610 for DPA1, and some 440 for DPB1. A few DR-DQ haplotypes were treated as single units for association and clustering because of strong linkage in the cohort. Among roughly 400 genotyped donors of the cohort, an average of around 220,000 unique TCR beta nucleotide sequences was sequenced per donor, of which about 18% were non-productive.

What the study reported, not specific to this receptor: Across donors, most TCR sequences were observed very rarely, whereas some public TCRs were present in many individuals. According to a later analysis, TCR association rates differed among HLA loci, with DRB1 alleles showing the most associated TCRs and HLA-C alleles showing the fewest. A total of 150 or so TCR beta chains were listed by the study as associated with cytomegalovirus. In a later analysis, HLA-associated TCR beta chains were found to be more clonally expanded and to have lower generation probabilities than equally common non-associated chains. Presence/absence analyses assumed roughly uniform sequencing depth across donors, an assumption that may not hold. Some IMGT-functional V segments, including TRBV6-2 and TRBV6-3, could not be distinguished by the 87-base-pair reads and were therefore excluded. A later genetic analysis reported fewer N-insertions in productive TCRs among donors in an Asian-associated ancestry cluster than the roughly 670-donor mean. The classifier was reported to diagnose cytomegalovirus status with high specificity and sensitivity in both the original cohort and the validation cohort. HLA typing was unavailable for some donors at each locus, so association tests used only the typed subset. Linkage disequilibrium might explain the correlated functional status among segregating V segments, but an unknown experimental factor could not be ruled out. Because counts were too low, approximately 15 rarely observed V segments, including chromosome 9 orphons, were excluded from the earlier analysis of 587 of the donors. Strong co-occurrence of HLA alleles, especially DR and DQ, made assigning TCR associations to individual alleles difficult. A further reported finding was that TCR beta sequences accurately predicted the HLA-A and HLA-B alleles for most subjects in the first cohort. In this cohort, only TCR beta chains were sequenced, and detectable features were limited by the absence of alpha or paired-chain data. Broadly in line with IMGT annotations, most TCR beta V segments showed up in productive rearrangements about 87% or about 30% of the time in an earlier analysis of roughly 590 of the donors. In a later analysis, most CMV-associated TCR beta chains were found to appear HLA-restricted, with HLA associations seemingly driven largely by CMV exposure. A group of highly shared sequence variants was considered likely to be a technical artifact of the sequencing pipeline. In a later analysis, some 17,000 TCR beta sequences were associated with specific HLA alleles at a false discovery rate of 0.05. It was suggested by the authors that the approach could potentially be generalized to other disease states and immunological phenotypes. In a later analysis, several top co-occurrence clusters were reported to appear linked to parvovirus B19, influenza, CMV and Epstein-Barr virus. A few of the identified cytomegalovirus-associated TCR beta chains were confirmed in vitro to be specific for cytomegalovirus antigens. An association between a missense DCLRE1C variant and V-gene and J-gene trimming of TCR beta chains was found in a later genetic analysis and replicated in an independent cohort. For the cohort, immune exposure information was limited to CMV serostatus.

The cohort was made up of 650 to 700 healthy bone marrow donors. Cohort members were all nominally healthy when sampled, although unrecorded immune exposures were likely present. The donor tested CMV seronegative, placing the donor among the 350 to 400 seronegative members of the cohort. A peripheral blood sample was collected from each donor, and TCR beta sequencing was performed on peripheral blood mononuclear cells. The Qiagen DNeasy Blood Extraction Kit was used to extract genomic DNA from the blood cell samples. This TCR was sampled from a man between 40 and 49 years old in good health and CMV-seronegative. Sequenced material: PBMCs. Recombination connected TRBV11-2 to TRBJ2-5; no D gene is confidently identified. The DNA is TGTGCCAGCAGCTTAGGGTCAGGCCGAGAGACCCAGTACTTC. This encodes CASSLGSGRETQYF. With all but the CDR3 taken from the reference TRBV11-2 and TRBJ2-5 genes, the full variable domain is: EAGVAQSPRYKIIEKRQSVAFWCNPISGHATLYWYQQILGQGPKLLIQFQNNGVVDDSQLPKDRFSAERLKGVDSTLKIQPAKLEDSAVYLCASSLGSGRETQYFGPGTRLLVL.